Detailed here is one T cell receptor beta chain. This entry comes from a study of blood T cell repertoires in COVID-19. Using immunoSEQ multiplex PCR, the repertoire was profiled, and TCRdb retains in-frame clones only, with some absent. Found here are around 20,000 clones, 90% to 95% of them singletons; the top ten hold about 7.3%. Germline V gives CDR1 SGHRS, CDR2 YFSETQ. The J segment lost 1 base and the V segment lost 3 bases, leaving 2 bases of the junction unmatched. This CDR3 contains 15 residues. The J gene is TRBJ1-4, the V gene TRBV5-1; 8 bases map to TRBD1. Sample: peripheral blood. The receptor was derived from a human donor in a cohort sampled during active COVID-19. CDR3 protein: CASSYGQGTNEKLFF. For the CDR3, the DNA is TGCGCCAGCAGCTACGGACAGGGAACTAATGAAAAACTGTTTTTT.